This TCR beta chain was recorded in a study of T cells in women clearing cervical HPV infection. As for the study in general: Case blood was drawn when the lesion was first found; control blood after infection became undetectable.

Study findings and constraints: Richness differences could reflect unmeasured T-cell content per sample.

immunoSEQ multiplex PCR used an average of 1200 ng genomic DNA. The method was immunoSEQ multiplex PCR; TCRdb's version includes in-frame clones alone and lacks a portion of them. This listing includes approximately 38,000 clones. V shed 0 bases, J shed 5 bases, and the junction held 8 bases outside the gene matches. The germline V gene encodes CDR1 KGHSH and CDR2 LQKENI. The CDR3 sequence is 16 residues long. Judged by frequency, this clone is medium-sized. No antigen is known for it. The read terminates 3 residues ahead of where the CDR3 ends, so the germline J gene completes it. Other DNA variants within this sample encode the same CDR3.

J is TRBJ2-7 and V is TRBV18, with TRBD1 matching 9 bases. The sample comprised blood buffy coat. The receptor's source is a woman between 18 and 70 years old with a cervical HPV16 infection that either progressed to CIN3+ or cleared (not recorded which). The chain's CDR3 is CASSPPGQGLDDEQYF. The part of the CDR3 DNA that was read is TGTGCCAGCTCACCACCGGGACAGGGTCTCGACGACGAG.